This entry features one TCR beta chain sequence. What it binds is not known. This entry is derived from a study of cytomegalovirus exposure and HLA in healthy donors. On the study more broadly: The 120 validation repertoires, a later analysis reported, used the same platform as the approximately 630 first-cohort repertoires. Study-wide results and limits: The tendency of first-cohort TCR clusters to co-occur in the 100 to 150 validation repertoires was identified by a subsequent analysis.

The V and J ends lost 4 bases and 2 bases respectively, with 14 bases between them. This CDR3 spans 15 amino acids. Germline CDR1 and CDR2: WSHSY and SAAADI. Separate from the approximately 670-subject first cohort, the approximately 130-subject validation cohort was the one that the donors belonged to. Profiled with immunoSEQ multiplex PCR; TCRdb holds only in-frame clones, not every one. The sample records hundreds of thousands of clones, about nine tenths being singletons. The sequence was obtained from a woman aged 18-29 years in good health and CMV-seronegative. Sequenced: PBMCs. V gene TRBV10-2 combines with J gene TRBJ2-5; D is perhaps TRBD2 (6 bases). CDR3 nucleotides: TGCGCCAGCAGTGCGGGAGATTTCGGGCAAGAGACCCAGTACTTC. It is translated as CASSAGDFGQETQYF.